A single sample is the source of the 27 T cell receptor beta chains below, sequenced in a study of Siglec-9 on CD8 T cells in melanoma (dated by TCRdb to the late 2010s). Library method: the immunoSEQ multiplex PCR assay. Not all clones reach the TCRdb copy of this immuneACCESS table, which keeps in-frame sequences only. Checked studies attribute under half of the gap to unresolved V genes and leave the rest unexplained. The sample table shows almost 30,000 clones, and roughly 78% are seen once. Jointly, the top ten make up approximately 5% of the sample. Material for sequencing was Siglec-9- CD8+ T cells sorted from blood. The cell subset or site label of this sample denotes: CD8 T cells lacking Siglec-9. The receptors here all came from a human donor in good health.

This chain links TRBV7-9 with TRBJ2-5, with D maybe TRBD1 (5 bases). The CDR3 sequence is 14 residues long. The ends were cut back, 5 bases at V and 4 bases at J, with 14 bases in the middle. Germline V lookup: CDR1 SEHNR, CDR2 FQNEAQ (reference sequence). CDR3 loop: CASSLLGRGETQYF. In DNA form, the CDR3 reads TGTGCCAGCAGCCTCCTGGGTAGGGGAGAGACCCAGTACTTC.

The genes are TRBV29-1 and TRBJ2-1; 7 bases match TRBD2. The CDR3 is made up of 14 amino acids. Germline trimming cut 3 bases from V and 5 bases from J; bases unmatched to any gene: 7. CDR1 SQVTM and CDR2 ANQGSEA come from the germline V gene. Written as DNA, the CDR3 is TGCAGCGTTGAGGCTAGCGGAGTAAACAATGAGCAGTTCTTC. Encoded protein: CSVEASGVNNEQFF.

This clone has only a few counts. The rearrangement uses TRBV7-6 and TRBJ2-7; 10 nucleotides match TRBD2. After removal of 4 bases from V and 2 bases from J, the junction contained 8 bases not matched to a gene. The germline CDR1 and CDR2 sequences are SGHVS and FNYEAQ. The CDR3 is made up of 16 amino acids. CDR3 amino acids: CASSSSGGGAAYEQYV. The CDR3 nucleotides read TGTGCCAGCAGCTCCAGCGGGGGGGGCGCAGCCTACGAGCAGTACGTC.

Concerning this clone itself: Other DNA sequences from this sample encode an identical CDR3 as well. The chain has TRBV7-9 and TRBJ2-1; D gene unclear. With 1 base removed from V and 5 bases from J, the gap between germline ends came to 3 bases. CDR3 size: 12 residues. Germline assignment: CDR1 SEHNR and CDR2 FQNEAQ (reference sequence). The CDR3 loop reads CASSLGNNEQFF. The CDR3 nucleotides read TGTGCCAGCAGCTTAGGGAACAATGAGCAGTTCTTC.

The rearrangement joins TRBV2 to TRBJ2-3, with 11 bases identical to TRBD2. After removal of 7 bases from V and 4 bases from J, the junction contained 10 bases not matched to a gene. This CDR3 is built from 16 residues. Per germline, CDR1 SNHLY and CDR2 FYNNEI. CDR3 sequence: CASNLIAGGGADTQYF. For the CDR3, the DNA is TGTGCCAGCAACCTAATAGCGGGAGGGGGGGCAGATACGCAGTATTTT.

The chain has TRBV4-2 and TRBJ2-7; D remains ambiguous. CDR1 is LGHNA, CDR2 YNFKEQ, per germline. CDR3 length: 13 amino acids. The germline V and J ends were trimmed by 3 bases and 2 bases, with 8 bases remaining between them. CDR3 sequence: CASSQETPYEQYF. The DNA for the CDR3 is TGTGCCAGCAGCCAGGAGACACCCTACGAGCAGTACTTC.

This clone was seen only a few times. The V gene is TRBV28, the J gene TRBJ1-1; a possible D gene is TRBD1 (5 bases). Germline CDR1 reads MDHEN; CDR2 reads SYDVKM. Between the trimmed V and J ends, which lost 2 bases and 4 bases, there was a span of 8 bases. The CDR3 loop spans 13 amino acids. CDR3 DNA: TGTGCCAGCAGTTTAATACAGGCCACTGAAGCTTTCTTT. Protein product: CASSLIQATEAFF.

The J gene is TRBJ1-1, the V gene TRBV4-2; D ambiguous. Germline V gives CDR1 LGHNA, CDR2 YNFKEQ. The CDR3 runs 16 residues. With 1 base removed from V and 2 bases from J, the gap between germline ends came to 14 bases. Here the CDR3 reads CASSQVRGWENTEAFF. In nucleotides, the CDR3 is TGTGCCAGCAGCCAAGTGAGAGGGTGGGAAAACACTGAAGCTTTCTTT.

This chain joins TRBV19 and TRBJ1-4; D not certain. Germline V CDR1 and CDR2: LNHDA, SQIVND (reference sequence). This CDR3 has 13 amino acids. The V gene lost 3 bases and the J gene lost 5 bases, with 7 bases spanning the gap. CDR3 amino acids: CASSIPMNEKLFF. As DNA, the CDR3 is TGTGCCAGTAGTATCCCAATGAATGAAAAACTGTTTTTT.

The V gene is TRBV27, the J gene TRBJ2-7; 9 bases fit TRBD1. Germline trimming cut 5 bases from V and 6 bases from J; bases unmatched to any gene: 11. This CDR3 region has 15 residues. Germline CDR1 reads MNHEY; CDR2 reads SMNVEV (reference sequence). In nucleotides, the CDR3 is TGTGCCAGCAGTCTCACAGGGGGCTCAGGGGGCGAGCAGTACGTC. Amino acids: CASSLTGGSGGEQYV.

The chain recombines TRBV7-6 with TRBJ1-3, with D perhaps matching TRBD1 (6 bases). This CDR3 is built from 14 residues. The germline CDR1 and CDR2 sequences are SGHVS and FNYEAQ. The germline V and J ends were trimmed by 2 bases and 5 bases, with 10 bases remaining between them. The chain's CDR3 is CASSLTGARNTIYF. The CDR3 DNA follows: TGTGCCAGCAGCTTAACGGGGGCAAGAAACACCATATATTTT.

By share, this clone ranks as medium-sized (0.01 to 0.1%). CDR3 residues: CASSPLSTGELFF. In nucleotides, the CDR3 is TGTGCCAGCAGTCCTCTTTCCACCGGGGAGCTGTTTTTT. This chain uses TRBV6-1 with TRBJ2-2; D ambiguous. V lost 5 bases and J 4 bases, leaving 8 bases between the germline ends. Germline values: CDR1 MNHNS, CDR2 SASEGT. There are 13 residues in the CDR3.

The gene calls are TRBV4-1 and TRBJ2-5; 7 nucleotides match TRBD2. This CDR3 has 16 amino acids. Germline V gives CDR1 MGHRA, CDR2 YSYEKL. Trimming removed 0 bases from V and 1 base from J; junction bases left unmatched: 5. The CDR3 loop reads CASSQESSGPQETQYF. As DNA, the CDR3 is TGCGCCAGCAGCCAAGAGTCTAGCGGACCCCAAGAGACCCAGTACTTC.

The V call is TRBV19, the J call TRBJ1-4; D gene uncertain. The V gene's germline CDR1 is LNHDA and CDR2 SQIVND (reference sequence). Trimming shortened V by 6 bases and J by 8 bases, and 16 bases separated the two germline ends. The CDR3 has 14 amino acids. DNA of the CDR3: TGTGCCAGTAGCATTACGAGCGGAGGGGAAAAACTGTTTTTT. It codes for CASSITSGGEKLFF.

The CDR3 here is CASSESPGEQFF. CDR3 sequence (DNA): TGTGCCAGCAGTGAAAGTCCGGGGGAGCAGTTCTTC. The chain joins TRBV2 to TRBJ2-1; tentatively, D is TRBD2 (5 bases). The CDR3 has 12 residues. In germline, CDR1 is SNHLY, CDR2 FYNNEI. With 2 bases removed from V and 10 bases from J, the gap between germline ends came to 9 bases.

V and J are TRBV11-1 and TRBJ2-7, with TRBD1 matching 9 bases. Germline V gene data show CDR1 as SGHAT and CDR2 as FQDESV (reference sequence). With 1 base clipped from V and 2 bases from J, the junction kept 9 bases outside the gene matches. The length of the CDR3 is 17 residues. CDR3 sequence reads: CASSLGETGGVPYEQYF. The CDR3 DNA sequence: TGTGCCAGCAGCTTAGGGGAGACAGGGGGTGTTCCCTACGAGCAGTACTTC.

The rearrangement links TRBV7-6 to TRBJ2-3; 7 bases match TRBD1. The CDR3 is made up of 15 amino acids. Germline V gene lookup returns CDR1 SGHVS and CDR2 FNYEAQ. After removal of 0 bases from V and 0 bases from J, the junction contained 0 bases not matched to a gene. CDR3 nucleotides: TGTGCCAGCAGCTTAGCGGGACAGAGCACAGATACGCAGTATTTT. Amino acids: CASSLAGQSTDTQYF.

This chain links TRBV13 with TRBJ2-7, with D possibly matching TRBD1 (6 bases). The ends were cut back, 0 bases at V and 4 bases at J, with 10 bases in the middle. The CDR3 is made up of 14 amino acids. Germline V CDR1 and CDR2: PRHDT, FYEKMQ (reference sequence). The CDR3 nucleotides are TGTGCCAGCAGCTTAGGGACAGGAGCGTACGAGCAGTACTTC. This sequence encodes CASSLGTGAYEQYF.

The rearrangement links TRBV7-9 to TRBJ2-7, with 10 nucleotides matching TRBD1. In germline, CDR1 is SEHNR, CDR2 FQNEAQ (reference sequence). V lost 5 bases and J lost 0; bases outside the gene matches: 7. The CDR3 sequence is 16 residues long. CDR3 sequence: CASSPPGTGDSYEQYV. The CDR3 DNA sequence: TGTGCCAGCAGCCCACCCGGGACAGGGGACTCCTACGAGCAGTACGTC.

This chain links TRBV7-9 with TRBJ1-3; possibly TRBD1 for D (5 bases). CDR1 SEHNR and CDR2 FQNEAQ come from the germline V gene (reference sequence). The germline V and J ends were trimmed by 6 bases and 0 bases, with 15 bases remaining between them. The CDR3 is made up of 16 amino acids. The CDR3 bases are TGTGCCAGCAGAGCCGACAGTTCTCGCTCTGGAAACACCATATATTTT. Translation gives CASRADSSRSGNTIYF.

The genes are TRBV27 and TRBJ1-3, with D possibly being TRBD1 (6 bases). Germline CDR1 MNHEY, CDR2 SMNVEV (reference sequence). Trimming removed 5 bases at V and 4 bases at J, with 12 bases between. This CDR3 is built from 14 residues. The CDR3 here is CASSPRGSGNTIYF. CDR3 DNA sequence: TGTGCCAGCAGTCCCAGGGGTTCGGGAAACACCATATATTTT.

The gene calls are TRBV6-6 and TRBJ2-1; the D gene is possibly TRBD2 (6 bases). Germline CDR1 MNHNY, CDR2 SVGAGI (reference sequence). This CDR3 is 15 amino acids long. Trimming took off 1 base at V and 2 bases at J, with 9 bases between the two ends. In DNA form, the CDR3 reads TGTGCCAGCAGTTACTTGGAGGGCCCCTACAATGAGCAGTTCTTC. Its translation: CASSYLEGPYNEQFF.

This CDR3 reads CATSRGSQSGELFF. The CDR3 DNA follows: TGTGCCACCAGCAGAGGTTCCCAGTCCGGGGAGCTGTTTTTT. The V and J genes are TRBV15 and TRBJ2-2; D gene unclear. Trimming left V 1 base short and J 6 bases short, with 9 bases between. The CDR3 has 14 amino acids. The V gene's germline CDR1 is LNHNV and CDR2 YYDKDF (reference sequence).

This clone was detected once. The CDR3 nucleotides are TGTGCCAGCAGTCCACCAGGGGGGGCAACTAATGAAAAACTGTTTTTT. It codes for CASSPPGGATNEKLFF. The chain couples TRBV27 to TRBJ1-4; TRBD1 matches 7 bases. There are 16 residues in the CDR3. Germline-derived CDR1 and CDR2 are MNHEY and SMNVEV (reference sequence). V was clipped by 5 bases and J by 0 bases; unmatched bases: 6.

The rearrangement uses TRBV10-3 and TRBJ2-3, with 9 bases lining up with TRBD2. Germline V gene lookup returns CDR1 ENHRY and CDR2 SYGVKD. J was trimmed by 3 bases and V by 6 bases; bases with no gene match: 7. The CDR3 contains 15 residues. The CDR3 DNA follows: TGTGCCATCAGGAACCAAGCGGGAGGTACAGATACGCAGTATTTT. Translating gives CAIRNQAGGTDTQYF.

This chain joins TRBV4-1 and TRBJ1-1; 8 nucleotides match TRBD1. The CDR3 consists of 16 residues. Trimming removed 3 bases from V and 2 bases from J; junction bases left unmatched: 8. Germline-derived CDR1 and CDR2 are MGHRA and YSYEKL. This CDR3 is CASSHGTGFGNTEAFF. As DNA, the CDR3 is TGCGCCAGCAGCCACGGGACAGGATTTGGTAACACTGAAGCTTTCTTT.

The chain joins TRBV19 to TRBJ1-1, with D unclear. This CDR3 contains 13 residues. V lost 7 bases to trimming and J lost 5 bases, with 14 bases between them. In germline, CDR1 is LNHDA, CDR2 SQIVND (reference sequence). CDR3 protein: CASKWPGRTEAFF. The CDR3 bases are TGTGCCAGTAAGTGGCCGGGGAGAACTGAAGCTTTCTTT.